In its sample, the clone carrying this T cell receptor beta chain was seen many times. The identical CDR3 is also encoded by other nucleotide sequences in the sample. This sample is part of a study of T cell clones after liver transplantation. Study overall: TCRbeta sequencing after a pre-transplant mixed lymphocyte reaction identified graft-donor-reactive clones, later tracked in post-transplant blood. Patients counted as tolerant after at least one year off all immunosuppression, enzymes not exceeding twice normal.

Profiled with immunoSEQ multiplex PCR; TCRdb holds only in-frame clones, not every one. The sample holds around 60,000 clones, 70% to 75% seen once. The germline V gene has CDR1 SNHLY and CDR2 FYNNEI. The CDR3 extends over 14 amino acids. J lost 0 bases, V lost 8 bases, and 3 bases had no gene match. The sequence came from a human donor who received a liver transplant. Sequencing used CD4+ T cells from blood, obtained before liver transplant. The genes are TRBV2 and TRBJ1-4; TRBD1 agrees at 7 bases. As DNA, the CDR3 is TGTGCCAGCCGGGACAGTGCAACTAATGAAAAACTGTTTTTT. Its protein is CASRDSATNEKLFF.